This TCR beta chain was sequenced for a study of blood T cell repertoires in COVID-19. Each recovered donor of Cohort 3 presented with two negative PCRs, clearance, or symptom resolution. Using immunoSEQ multiplex PCR, the repertoire was profiled, and TCRdb retains in-frame clones only, with some absent. The sample has roughly 380,000 clones, 87% seen once. The CDR3 extends over 14 amino acids. Trimming removed 2 bases from V and 8 bases from J; junction bases left unmatched: 8. CDR1 is GTSNPN and CDR2 is SVGIG in the germline V gene (reference sequence). The sample was PBMCs or T cells enriched from blood (not recorded which). The sequence derives from a young man who had recovered from COVID-19. The rearrangement uses TRBV30 and TRBJ1-4, with 7 bases identical to TRBD1. This chain's CDR3 is CAWSLGQPTEKLFF. The CDR3 DNA follows: TGTGCCTGGAGTCTGGGACAGCCAACCGAAAAACTGTTTTTT.